A single sample is the source of the 15 T cell receptor beta chains below, sequenced in a study of CXCR3-negative and CXCR3-positive naive CD8 T cells. These receptors have no identified antigens. Whole-study findings and limits: Against CXCR3-negative naive cells, CXCR3-positive naive cells showed more hydrophobic TRB CDR3s.

Preparation of TRB cDNA libraries relied on 5' RACE carrying UMI labels. TCRdb reanalyzed the 5' RACE reads, giving one entry per CDR3 protein sequence and no DNA. This table lists about 130,000 distinct CDR3 sequences. Sequenced: naive CXCR3+ CD8+ T cells from blood. Subset in this sample: CD45RO-CCR7+CD27+CD95- naive CD8+ T cells expressing CXCR3 (TNR3+). Source of these receptors: a human donor in good health. Some clones in this sample may be carry-over from other donors' samples.

The rearrangement uses TRBV4-3 and TRBJ2-2; the TCRdb call, TRBD1, lacks DNA for checking. The germline gives CDR1 LGHNA, CDR2 YSLEER. The CDR3 totals 15 residues. CDR3 amino acids: CASSQDRGGPGEPFF.

The V gene is TRBV7-9, the J gene TRBJ2-7; TCRdb calls TRBD2, which cannot be checked without DNA. Germline CDR1 reads SEHNR; CDR2 reads FQNEAQ (reference sequence). CDR3 length: 14 amino acids. The CDR3 spells CASSLELVPHEQYF.

The chain uses TRBV7-9 and TRBJ1-1; TCRdb indicates TRBD1, and absent DNA this call remains unverified. Germline V gene sequence: CDR1 SEHNR, CDR2 FQNEAQ (reference sequence). The CDR3 sequence is 16 residues long. This CDR3 is CASSLTGVGMNTEAFF.

The rearrangement uses TRBV12-3 or TRBV12-4 and TRBJ1-1; lacking DNA, the TRBD1 call made by TCRdb goes unchecked. This CDR3 is built from 14 residues. The CDR3 loop reads CASRDGGANTEAFF.

V gene TRBV7-2 combines with J gene TRBJ2-1; the TCRdb call, TRBD1, lacks DNA for checking. The CDR3 runs to 17 residues. The germline V gene encodes CDR1 SGHTA and CDR2 FQGNSA. CDR3: CASSYPEGQGRSGEQFF.

The CDR3 spells CASFVYNEQFF. V is TRBV7-2 and J is TRBJ2-1. From germline, CDR1 is SGHTA and CDR2 FQGNSA. The CDR3 is 11 amino acids. The full variable domain, with the rest looked up from reference TRBV7-2 and TRBJ2-1, is GAGVSQSPSNKVTEKGKDVELRCDPISGHTALYWYRQSLGQGLEFLIYFQGNSAPDKSGLPSDRFSAERTGGSVSTLTIQRTQQEDSAVYLCASFVYNEQFFGPGTRLTVL.

The chain is built from TRBV15 and TRBJ1-2; TCRdb outputs TRBD1, but without DNA this stays unchecked. Germline assignment: CDR1 LNHNV and CDR2 YYDKDF (reference sequence). The CDR3 contains 17 residues. The CDR3 protein is CATSTDPTGAANYGYTF. The entire variable domain, with the rest obtained from reference TRBV15 and TRBJ1-2, is as follows: DAMVIQNPRYQVTQFGKPVTLSCSQTLNHNVMYWYQQKSSQAPKLLFHYYDKDFNNEADTPDNFQSRRPNTSFCFLDIRSPGLGDTAMYLCATSTDPTGAANYGYTFGSGTRLTVV.

The gene calls are TRBV5-1 and TRBJ2-1; lacking DNA, the TRBD2 call made by TCRdb goes unchecked. In germline, CDR1 is SGHRS, CDR2 YFSETQ. The CDR3 is 15 residues long. This CDR3 is CASSLSGGSENEQFF.

The chain links TRBV29-1 to TRBJ2-7; TCRdb indicates TRBD1, and absent DNA this call remains unverified. This CDR3 region has 12 residues. Germline CDR1 and CDR2: SQVTM and ANQGSEA. This chain's CDR3 is CSGWTGEHEQYF.

V and J are TRBV6-6 and TRBJ1-1; TCRdb's D call, TRBD1, is unchecked because there is no DNA. CDR1 and CDR2 from the germline V gene are MNHNY and SVGAGI (reference sequence). This CDR3 region has 15 residues. The CDR3 region is CASSVFVPASTEAFF.

This chain connects TRBV5-1 to TRBJ1-1; TCRdb's D gene call, TRBD1, goes unchecked for lack of DNA. Per the germline V gene, CDR1 is SGHRS and CDR2 is YFSETQ. The CDR3 has 15 amino acids. CDR3 sequence reads: CASSLDETGSTEAFF.

The rearrangement links TRBV29-1 to TRBJ2-1; TCRdb's assignment of TRBD1 cannot be checked, as there is no DNA. CDR1 is SQVTM, CDR2 ANQGSEA, per germline. This CDR3 is 12 amino acids long. The CDR3 loop is CSVEVQGNEQFF.

The gene calls are TRBV28 and TRBJ2-6; the TCRdb call, TRBD2, lacks DNA for checking. CDR1 MDHEN and CDR2 SYDVKM come from the germline V gene. The CDR3 has 17 amino acids. The CDR3 loop is CASSLGGGWSGANVLTF.

The V call is TRBV4-1, the J call TRBJ1-5; TCRdb gives TRBD1 as the D gene, but with no DNA this cannot be confirmed. CDR3 length equals 16 residues. The germline V gene has CDR1 MGHRA and CDR2 YSYEKL. The CDR3 sequence is CASSQEQGSSNQPQHF.

The chain uses TRBV5-1 and TRBJ2-1; TCRdb gives TRBD1 as the D gene, but with no DNA this cannot be confirmed. This CDR3 has 16 residues. Germline-derived CDR1 and CDR2 are SGHRS and YFSETQ. The CDR3 here is CACSLDHRDRGNEQFF.